This entry lists 21 T cell receptor beta chains sequenced from one sample in a study of blood T cell repertoires in COVID-19. Data came from immunoSEQ multiplex PCR; TCRdb stores just in-frame clones and leaves some out. The data hold some 70,000 clones, with around 86% observed a single time. Specimen: peripheral blood. Every receptor here comes from a woman in her sixties or seventies with acute or convalescent COVID-19.

This chain joins TRBV3-1 (or the pseudogene TRBV3-2) and TRBJ1-2; the D is unclear. V was trimmed by 4 bases and J by 8 bases, leaving 17 bases between them. Germline CDR1 and CDR2: LGHDT and YNNKEL (reference sequence). The CDR3 totals 14 residues. CDR3 in amino acids: CASSPTHRGGGYTF. For the CDR3, the DNA is TGTGCCAGCAGCCCCACGCACCGGGGAGGAGGCTACACCTTC.

This chain joins TRBV2 and TRBJ2-3, with D maybe TRBD2 (6 bases). V lost 5 bases and J 2 bases, leaving 14 bases between the germline ends. CDR3 length: 15 amino acids. CDR1 SNHLY and CDR2 FYNNEI come from the germline V gene. CDR3 region: CASSFSGPPTDTQYF. The DNA for the CDR3 is TGTGCCAGCAGTTTTAGCGGACCCCCCACAGATACGCAGTATTTT.

This rearrangement joins TRBV30 to TRBJ1-1; possible D gene TRBD1, 5 bases. V shed 4 bases and J shed 3 bases, with 18 bases lying between them. The CDR3 spans 15 residues. The germline gives CDR1 GTSNPN, CDR2 SVGIG (reference sequence). This CDR3 reads CAWTLAGQFYTEAFF. The CDR3 nucleotides are TGTGCCTGGACGTTGGCAGGGCAGTTTTACACTGAAGCTTTCTTT.

This clone was detected only a few times. This chain uses TRBV7-2 with TRBJ2-1; TRBD2 agrees at 11 bases. Losses at the gene ends were 0 bases for V and 5 bases for J; bases not matched to a gene: 12. Germline CDR1 and CDR2: SGHTA and FQGNSA. CDR3 size: 19 residues. The CDR3 reads CASSLAASGGTRGDNEQFF. The CDR3 nucleotides are TGTGCCAGCAGCTTAGCGGCTAGCGGGGGGACCCGAGGGGACAATGAGCAGTTCTTC.

The table lists this clone with a count of one. V and J are TRBV5-1 and TRBJ2-1; 7 positions agree with TRBD2. Germline CDR1 and CDR2: SGHRS and YFSETQ. The CDR3 is 16 amino acids. With V trimmed by 3 bases and J by 0 bases, 6 bases remained unmatched. The CDR3 is CASSSPSSGSYNEQFF. CDR3 DNA: TGCGCCAGCAGCTCCCCTTCTAGCGGCTCCTACAATGAGCAGTTCTTC. The whole variable domain, filled in from reference TRBV5-1 and TRBJ2-1, reads KAGVTQTPRYLIKTRGQQVTLSCSPISGHRSVSWYQQTPGQGLQFLFEYFSETQRNKGNFPGRFSGRQFSNSRSEMNVSTLELGDSALYLCASSSPSSGSYNEQFFGPGTRLTVL.

The chain has TRBV3-1 (or the pseudogene TRBV3-2) and TRBJ1-1; a weak D match, TRBD1 (5 bases). The length of the CDR3 is 13 residues. The ends were cut back, 7 bases at V and 1 base at J, with 10 bases in the middle. CDR1 LGHDT and CDR2 YNNKEL come from the germline V gene (reference sequence). The CDR3 spells CASIGHSNTEAFF. The CDR3 bases are TGTGCCAGCATTGGACACTCGAACACTGAAGCTTTCTTT.

V and J are TRBV28 and TRBJ2-7; 7 nucleotides agree with TRBD2. The CDR3 consists of 12 residues. The junction had 15 bases not matched to a gene; V was cut back by 9 bases and J by 13 bases. CDR1 and CDR2 from the germline V gene are MDHEN and SYDVKM. CDR3 amino acids: CASRVGLGGSYF. The CDR3 coding sequence is TGTGCCAGTAGAGTCGGATTGGGAGGGTCATACTTC.

This clone was detected only once. The genes are TRBV5-1 and TRBJ1-1; 8 bases fit TRBD1. Germline-derived CDR1 and CDR2 are SGHRS and YFSETQ. The CDR3 contains 16 residues. V lost 3 bases to trimming and J lost 4 bases; unmatched junction nucleotides: 11. The CDR3 DNA is TGCGCCAGCAGCTGGGGGGCAGGGGGCAGCGGCACTGAAGCTTTCTTT. It yields the protein CASSWGAGGSGTEAFF.

This sequence joins TRBV28 and TRBJ1-6; D might be TRBD1 (6 bases). Per the germline V gene, CDR1 is MDHEN and CDR2 is SYDVKM. This CDR3 has 14 amino acids. Deletions cut 8 bases from V and 5 bases from J, with 13 bases between. The CDR3 DNA follows: TGTGCCAGCCGGTTAAGACAGGATAATTCACCCCTCCACTTT. Amino acids: CASRLRQDNSPLHF.

This clone was found a few times. The same CDR3 also results from other DNA sequences found in this sample. The gene calls are TRBV24-1 and TRBJ2-7; 7 nucleotides match TRBD1. The junction had 1 base not matched to a gene; V was cut back by 4 bases and J by 2 bases. This CDR3 spans 13 amino acids. Germline V CDR1 and CDR2: KGHDR, SFDVKD. The CDR3 DNA reads TGTGCCACCAGTGAGACAGGGACCTACGAGCAGTACTTC. Protein product: CATSETGTYEQYF.

CDR3 loop: CATSDSSLNTVTGELFF. Written as DNA, the CDR3 is TGTGCCACCAGTGATTCCTCTCTGAACACAGTCACCGGGGAGCTGTTTTTT. The chain carries TRBV24-1 and TRBJ2-2; D is unclear. Germline V gene lookup returns CDR1 KGHDR and CDR2 SFDVKD. The V end lost 2 bases, the J end lost 4 bases, and 16 bases lay between the germline ends. This CDR3 is built from 17 residues.

This sequence joins TRBV7-2 and TRBJ1-2; D call uncertain. V lost 2 bases, J lost 4 bases, and 8 bases lay in between. The CDR3 runs to 13 residues. Germline CDR1 SGHTA, CDR2 FQGNSA. The CDR3 nucleotides read TGTGCCAGCAGCTTAAACAGTTTCTATGGCTACACCTTC. It encodes CASSLNSFYGYTF. Full variable domain (rest looked up from reference TRBV7-2 and TRBJ1-2): GAGVSQSPSNKVTEKGKDVELRCDPISGHTALYWYRQSLGQGLEFLIYFQGNSAPDKSGLPSDRFSAERTGGSVSTLTIQRTQQEDSAVYLCASSLNSFYGYTFGSGTRLTVV.

The gene calls are TRBV5-5 and TRBJ1-5; the D is unclear. The CDR3 is made up of 14 amino acids. The germline V gene has CDR1 SGHKS and CDR2 YYEKEE (reference sequence). V shed 2 bases and J shed 5 bases, with 11 bases lying between them. The CDR3 sequence is CASSFDRGHQPQHF. CDR3 DNA sequence: TGTGCCAGCAGCTTTGATCGAGGCCATCAGCCCCAGCATTTT. Together with reference TRBV5-5 and TRBJ1-5, the CDR3 gives the full variable domain: DAGVTQSPTHLIKTRGQQVTLRCSPISGHKSVSWYQQVLGQGPQFIFQYYEKEERGRGNFPDRFSARQFPNYSSELNVNALLLGDSALYLCASSFDRGHQPQHFGDGTRLSIL.

In DNA form, the CDR3 reads TGTGCCACCTCTAAGCGGGGGGACCAAGAGACCCAGTACTTC. Protein product: CATSKRGDQETQYF. The V and J genes are TRBV15 and TRBJ2-5; 9 bases fit TRBD2. V lost 8 bases and J lost 0; bases outside the gene matches: 4. This CDR3 has 14 amino acids. Looked up from germline, CDR1 is LNHNV and CDR2 is YYDKDF (reference sequence).

This clone showed up just once. The V and J genes are TRBV28 and TRBJ1-2; D is possibly TRBD1 (5 bases). Germline V gives CDR1 MDHEN, CDR2 SYDVKM. The CDR3 has 12 residues. V gave up 10 bases and J gave up 1 base, with 10 bases separating them. CDR3 sequence reads: CATQTVNYGYTF. Here the CDR3 DNA reads TGTGCCACCCAGACAGTTAACTATGGCTACACCTTC.

The rearrangement links TRBV14 to TRBJ2-3; 9 nucleotides line up with TRBD1. Germline V gene data show CDR1 as SGHDN and CDR2 as FVKESK. The CDR3 loop spans 18 amino acids. V dropped 4 bases and J dropped 5; count of bases not matched to a gene: 16. The CDR3 nucleotides read TGTGCCAGCAGCCTGCTACTCGGGACAGGGAAAAAGGGAGATACGCAGTATTTT. It translates to CASSLLLGTGKKGDTQYF.

The chain joins TRBV5-3 to TRBJ2-2; D perhaps matches TRBD2 (7 bases). TRBV5-3 is known as an ORF, though its function is uncertain. This CDR3 comprises 18 residues. The V end was cut by 1 base, the J end by 3 bases, with 19 bases between. CDR3: CARSLFTLRGADTGELFF. Here the CDR3 DNA reads TGTGCCAGAAGCTTGTTCACCCTACGGGGGGCGGACACCGGGGAGCTGTTTTTT.

The chain joins TRBV9 to TRBJ2-1; D call uncertain. The V end lost 3 bases, the J end lost 5 bases, and 18 bases lay between the germline ends. This CDR3 has 16 residues. CDR1 and CDR2 (germline): SGDLS, YYNGEE. CDR3 nucleotides: TGTGCCAGCAGCGCGATGGCGGTCCCGTCTCACAATGAGCAGTTCTTC. Residues: CASSAMAVPSHNEQFF. The full variable domain, completed using reference TRBV9 and TRBJ2-1, is DSGVTQTPKHLITATGQRVTLRCSPRSGDLSVYWYQQSLDQGLQFLIQYYNGEERAKGNILERFSAQQFPDLHSELNLSSLELGDSALYFCASSAMAVPSHNEQFFGPGTRLTVL.

This sequence joins TRBV9 and TRBJ1-2; maybe TRBD1 (5 bases). This CDR3 comprises 15 residues. Germline loops: CDR1 SGDLS, CDR2 YYNGEE. Trimming left V 4 bases short and J 5 bases short, with 18 bases between. CDR3 sequence reads: CASSPQLSGGYGYTF. Here the CDR3 DNA reads TGTGCCAGCAGCCCCCAGCTTAGTGGGGGGTATGGCTACACCTTC.

This clone has more than one count but fewer than ten. The CDR3 region has the DNA TGTGCCACCAGTGATACCCGCGGGAGCTCCTACAATGAGCAGTTCTTC. This translates into CATSDTRGSSYNEQFF. V gene TRBV24-1 combines with J gene TRBJ2-1; 7 nucleotides line up with TRBD2. Germline V CDR1 and CDR2: KGHDR, SFDVKD. CDR3 length: 16 amino acids. Losses at the gene ends were 3 bases for V and 0 bases for J; bases not matched to a gene: 4.

The gene calls are TRBV6-1 and TRBJ1-6; D not resolved. CDR3 length: 16 residues. CDR1 MNHNS and CDR2 SASEGT come from the germline V gene. Trimming left V 2 bases short and J 0 bases short, with 8 bases between. The CDR3 DNA follows: TGTGCCAGCAGTGAATTGGCGGTCTCCTATAATTCACCCCTCCACTTT. Translated, it gives CASSELAVSYNSPLHF.